This T cell receptor (beta chain) was identified during a study of blood T cell repertoires in COVID-19. Authors' methods: Amplification from reference gene primers served as the basis for estimated nucleated cell counts. The data were produced by immunoSEQ multiplex PCR, yet TCRdb's version contains in-frame clones alone and is incomplete. That table supplies the V and J calls and clone size; D and trimming were determined from the DNA. This sample has about 180,000 clones; approximately 88% occur once, and the top ten carry 3.5% to 5%. Trimming took 7 bases from V and 0 from J, leaving 8 bases between them. CDR3 size: 13 residues. CDR1 is ENHRY and CDR2 is SYGVKD in the germline V gene.

This rearrangement joins TRBV10-3 to TRBJ2-3, with a weak D call TRBD2 (6 bases). This receptor was identified in a woman aged 30 to 39 with acute or convalescent COVID-19. Source material: peripheral blood. CDR3 residues: CAITGGSTDTQYF. The CDR3 coding sequence is TGTGCCATCACCGGGGGTAGCACAGATACGCAGTATTTT.